This T cell receptor beta chain was sequenced for a study of OX40 agonist ivuxolimab in advanced cancers. J was trimmed by 5 bases and V by 3 bases; bases with no gene match: 5. CDR1 and CDR2 (germline): GTSNPN, SVGIG (reference sequence). This CDR3 spans 15 amino acids. Clones were read by immunoSEQ multiplex PCR, and TCRdb kept only the in-frame ones, dropping some. The repertoire includes tens of thousands of clones, about 90% of them detected once, and 0.31% sits in the top ten. The receptor was isolated from an adult with an advanced solid tumor such as melanoma, head and neck, liver or kidney cancer. This chain connects TRBV30 to TRBJ2-2; TRBD2 agrees at 11 bases. The sample consisted of CD4+ or CD8+ T cells sorted from blood, taken in a trial of the OX40 agonist ivuxolimab. CDR3 residues: CAWRLAGGRTGELFF. The CDR3 coding sequence is TGTGCCTGGAGATTAGCGGGAGGGCGAACCGGGGAGCTGTTTTTT.